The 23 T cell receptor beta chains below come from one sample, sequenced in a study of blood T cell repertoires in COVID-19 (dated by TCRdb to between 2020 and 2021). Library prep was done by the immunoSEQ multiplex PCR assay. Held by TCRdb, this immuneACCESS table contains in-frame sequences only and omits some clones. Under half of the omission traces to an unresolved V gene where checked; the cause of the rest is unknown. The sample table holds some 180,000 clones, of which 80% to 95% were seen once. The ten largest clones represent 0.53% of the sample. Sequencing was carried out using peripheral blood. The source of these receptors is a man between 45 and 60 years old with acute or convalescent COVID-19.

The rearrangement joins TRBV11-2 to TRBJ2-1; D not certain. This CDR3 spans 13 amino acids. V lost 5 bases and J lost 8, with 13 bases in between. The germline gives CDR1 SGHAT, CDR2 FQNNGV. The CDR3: CASSEPNGHEQFF. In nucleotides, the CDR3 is TGTGCCAGCAGCGAACCGAATGGCCATGAGCAGTTCTTC. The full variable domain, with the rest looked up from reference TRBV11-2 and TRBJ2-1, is EAGVAQSPRYKIIEKRQSVAFWCNPISGHATLYWYQQILGQGPKLLIQFQNNGVVDDSQLPKDRFSAERLKGVDSTLKIQPAKLEDSAVYLCASSEPNGHEQFFGPGTRLTVL.

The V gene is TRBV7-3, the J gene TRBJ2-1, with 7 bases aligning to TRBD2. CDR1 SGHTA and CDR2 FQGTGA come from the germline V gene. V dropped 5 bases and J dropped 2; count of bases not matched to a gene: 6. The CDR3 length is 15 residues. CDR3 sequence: CASSESGVTYNEQFF. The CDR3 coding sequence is TGTGCCAGCAGCGAAAGCGGGGTGACCTACAATGAGCAGTTCTTC.

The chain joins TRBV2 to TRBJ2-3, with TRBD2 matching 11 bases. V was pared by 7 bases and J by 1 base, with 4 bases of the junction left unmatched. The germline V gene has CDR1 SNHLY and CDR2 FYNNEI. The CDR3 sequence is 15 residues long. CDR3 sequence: CASTPGLAGTDTQYF. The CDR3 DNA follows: TGTGCCAGCACTCCGGGACTAGCGGGCACAGATACGCAGTATTTT. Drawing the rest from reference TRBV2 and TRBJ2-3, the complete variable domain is EPEVTQTPSHQVTQMGQEVILRCVPISNHLYFYWYRQILGQKVEFLVSFYNNEISEKSEIFDDQFSVERPDGSNFTLKIRSTKLEDSAMYFCASTPGLAGTDTQYFGPGTRLTVL.

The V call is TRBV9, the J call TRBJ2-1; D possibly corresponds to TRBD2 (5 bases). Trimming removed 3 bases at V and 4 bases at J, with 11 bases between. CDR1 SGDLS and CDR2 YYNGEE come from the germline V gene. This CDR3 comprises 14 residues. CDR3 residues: CASSAEDNYNEQFF. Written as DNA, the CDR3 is TGTGCCAGCAGCGCGGAGGATAATTACAATGAGCAGTTCTTC.

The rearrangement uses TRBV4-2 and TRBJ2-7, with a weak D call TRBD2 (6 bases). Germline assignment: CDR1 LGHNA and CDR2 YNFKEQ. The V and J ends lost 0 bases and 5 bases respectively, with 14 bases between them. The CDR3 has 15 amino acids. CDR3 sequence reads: CASSQDPGLRDEQYF. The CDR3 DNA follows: TGTGCCAGCAGCCAAGATCCGGGACTCCGGGACGAGCAGTACTTC.

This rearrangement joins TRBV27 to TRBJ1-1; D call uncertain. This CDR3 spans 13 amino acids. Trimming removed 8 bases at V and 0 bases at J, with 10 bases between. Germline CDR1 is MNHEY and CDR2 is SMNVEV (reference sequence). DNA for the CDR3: TGTGCCAGCGCGAGAGACATGAACACTGAAGCTTTCTTT. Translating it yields CASARDMNTEAFF.

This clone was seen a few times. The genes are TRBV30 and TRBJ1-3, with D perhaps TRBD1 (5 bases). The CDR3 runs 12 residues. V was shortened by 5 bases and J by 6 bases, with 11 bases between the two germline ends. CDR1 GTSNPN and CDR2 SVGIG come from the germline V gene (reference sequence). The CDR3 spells CAWARQLNTIYF. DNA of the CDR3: TGTGCCTGGGCTAGACAGTTAAACACCATATATTTT.

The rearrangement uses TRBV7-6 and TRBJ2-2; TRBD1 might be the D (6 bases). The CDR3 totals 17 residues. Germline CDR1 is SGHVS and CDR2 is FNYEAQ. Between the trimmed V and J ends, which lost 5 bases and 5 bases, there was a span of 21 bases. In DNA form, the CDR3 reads TGTGCCAGCAGCCCTCAGCCGGGACAAACCCCAACCGGGGAGCTGTTTTTT. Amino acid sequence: CASSPQPGQTPTGELFF.

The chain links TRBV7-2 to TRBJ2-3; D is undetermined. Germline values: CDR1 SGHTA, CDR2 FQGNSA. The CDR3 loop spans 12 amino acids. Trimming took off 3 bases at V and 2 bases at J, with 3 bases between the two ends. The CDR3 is CASSLATDTQYF. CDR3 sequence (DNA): TGTGCCAGCAGCTTGGCCACAGATACGCAGTATTTT. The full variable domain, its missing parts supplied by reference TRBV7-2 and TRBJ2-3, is GAGVSQSPSNKVTEKGKDVELRCDPISGHTALYWYRQSLGQGLEFLIYFQGNSAPDKSGLPSDRFSAERTGGSVSTLTIQRTQQEDSAVYLCASSLATDTQYFGPGTRLTVL.

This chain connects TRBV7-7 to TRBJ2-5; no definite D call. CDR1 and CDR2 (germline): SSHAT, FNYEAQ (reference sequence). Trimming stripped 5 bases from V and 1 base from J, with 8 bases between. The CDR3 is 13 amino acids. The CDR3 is CASSALVQETQYF. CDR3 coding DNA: TGTGCCAGCAGCGCCCTAGTCCAAGAGACCCAGTACTTC.

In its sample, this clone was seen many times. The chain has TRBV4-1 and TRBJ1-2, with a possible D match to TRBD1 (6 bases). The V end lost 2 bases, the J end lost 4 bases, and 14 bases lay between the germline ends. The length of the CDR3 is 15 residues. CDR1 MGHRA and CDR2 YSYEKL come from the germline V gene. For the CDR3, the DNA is TGCGCCAGCAGCCAACGGACAGAATCTCCCTATGGCTACACCTTC. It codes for CASSQRTESPYGYTF.

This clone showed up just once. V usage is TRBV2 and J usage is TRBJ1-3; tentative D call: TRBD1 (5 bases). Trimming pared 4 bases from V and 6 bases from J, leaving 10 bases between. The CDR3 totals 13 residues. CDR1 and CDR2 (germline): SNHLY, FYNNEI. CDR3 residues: CASSVARVNTIYF. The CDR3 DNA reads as TGTGCCAGCAGTGTCGCCAGGGTAAACACCATATATTTT.

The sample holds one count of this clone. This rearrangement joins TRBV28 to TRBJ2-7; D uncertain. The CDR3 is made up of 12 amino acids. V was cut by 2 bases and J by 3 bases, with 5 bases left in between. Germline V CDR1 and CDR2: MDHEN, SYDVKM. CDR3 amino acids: CASSLGSYEQYV. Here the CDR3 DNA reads TGTGCCAGCAGTTTAGGCAGCTACGAGCAGTACGTC.

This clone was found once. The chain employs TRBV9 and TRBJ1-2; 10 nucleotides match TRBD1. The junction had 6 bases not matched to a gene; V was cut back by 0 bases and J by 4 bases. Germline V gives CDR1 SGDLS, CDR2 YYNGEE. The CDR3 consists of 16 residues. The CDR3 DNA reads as TGTGCCAGCAGCGTAGAGGGACAGGGGAACGGCTATGGCTACACCTTC. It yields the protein CASSVEGQGNGYGYTF.

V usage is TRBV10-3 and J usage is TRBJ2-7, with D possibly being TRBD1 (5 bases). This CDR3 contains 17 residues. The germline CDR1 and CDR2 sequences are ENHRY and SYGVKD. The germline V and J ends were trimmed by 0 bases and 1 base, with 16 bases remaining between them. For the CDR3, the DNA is TGTGCCATCAGTGAGTCCCTGGTCAGGGAACGTTCCTACGAGCAGTACTTC. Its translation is CAISESLVRERSYEQYF.

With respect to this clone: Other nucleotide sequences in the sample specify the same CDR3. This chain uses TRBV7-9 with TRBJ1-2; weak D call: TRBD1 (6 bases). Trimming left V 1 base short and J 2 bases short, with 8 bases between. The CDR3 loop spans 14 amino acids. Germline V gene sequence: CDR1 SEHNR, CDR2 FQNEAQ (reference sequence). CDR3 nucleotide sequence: TGTGCCAGCAGCTTAGTAACAGGGAACTATGGCTACACCTTC. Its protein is CASSLVTGNYGYTF. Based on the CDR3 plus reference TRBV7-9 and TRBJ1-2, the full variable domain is DTGVSQNPRHKITKRGQNVTFRCDPISEHNRLYWYRQTLGQGPEFLTYFQNEAQLEKSRLLSDRFSAERPKGSFSTLEIQRTEQGDSAMYLCASSLVTGNYGYTFGSGTRLTVV.

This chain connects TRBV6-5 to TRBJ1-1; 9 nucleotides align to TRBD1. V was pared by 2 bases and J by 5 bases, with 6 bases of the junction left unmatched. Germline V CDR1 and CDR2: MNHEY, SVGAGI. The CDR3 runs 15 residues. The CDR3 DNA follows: TGTGCCAGCAGTTACGGCAACAGGGGGCTTACTGAAGCTTTCTTT. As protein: CASSYGNRGLTEAFF.

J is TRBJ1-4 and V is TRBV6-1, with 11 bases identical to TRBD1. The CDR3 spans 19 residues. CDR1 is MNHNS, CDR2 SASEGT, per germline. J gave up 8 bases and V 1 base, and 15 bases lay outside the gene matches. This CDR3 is CASSEVYVRTGGLREKLFF. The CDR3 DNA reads TGTGCCAGCAGTGAAGTTTATGTAAGGACAGGGGGCCTAAGGGAAAAACTGTTTTTT.

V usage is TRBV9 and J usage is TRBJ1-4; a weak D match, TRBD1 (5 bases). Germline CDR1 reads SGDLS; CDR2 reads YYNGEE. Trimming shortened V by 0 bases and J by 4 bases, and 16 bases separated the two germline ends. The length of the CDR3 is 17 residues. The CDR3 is CASSVGLVGPDNEKLFF. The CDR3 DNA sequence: TGTGCCAGCAGCGTAGGTTTGGTGGGGCCCGATAATGAAAAACTGTTTTTT.

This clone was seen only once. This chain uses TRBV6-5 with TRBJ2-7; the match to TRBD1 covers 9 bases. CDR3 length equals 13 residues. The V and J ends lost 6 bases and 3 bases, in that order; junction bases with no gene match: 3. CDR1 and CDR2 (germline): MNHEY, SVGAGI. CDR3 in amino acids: CASRRGQGYEQYV. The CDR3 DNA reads TGTGCCAGCAGACGGGGACAGGGCTACGAGCAGTACGTC.

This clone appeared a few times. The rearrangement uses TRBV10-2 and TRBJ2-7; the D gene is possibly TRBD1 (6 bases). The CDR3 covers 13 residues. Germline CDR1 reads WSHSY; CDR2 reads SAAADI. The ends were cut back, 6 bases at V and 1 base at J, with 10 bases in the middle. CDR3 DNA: TGCGCCAGCAGCAGGGGACGGTCCTACGAGCAGTACTTC. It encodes CASSRGRSYEQYF.

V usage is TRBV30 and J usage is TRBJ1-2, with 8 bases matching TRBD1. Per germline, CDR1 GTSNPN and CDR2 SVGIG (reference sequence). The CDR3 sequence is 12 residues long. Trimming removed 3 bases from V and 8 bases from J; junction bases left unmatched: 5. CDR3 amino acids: CAWRGQGGGYTF. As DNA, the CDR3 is TGTGCCTGGAGAGGACAGGGAGGGGGCTACACCTTC.

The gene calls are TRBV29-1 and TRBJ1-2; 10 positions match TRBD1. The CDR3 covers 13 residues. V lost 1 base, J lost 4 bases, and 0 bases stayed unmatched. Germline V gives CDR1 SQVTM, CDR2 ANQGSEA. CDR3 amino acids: CSVEGDRGYGYTF. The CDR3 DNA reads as TGCAGCGTTGAAGGGGACAGGGGCTATGGCTACACCTTC. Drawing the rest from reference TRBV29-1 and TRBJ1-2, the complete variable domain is SAVISQKPSRDICQRGTSLTIQCQVDSQVTMMFWYRQQPGQSLTLIATANQGSEATYESGFVIDKFPISRPNLTFSTLTVSNMSPEDSSIYLCSVEGDRGYGYTFGSGTRLTVV.